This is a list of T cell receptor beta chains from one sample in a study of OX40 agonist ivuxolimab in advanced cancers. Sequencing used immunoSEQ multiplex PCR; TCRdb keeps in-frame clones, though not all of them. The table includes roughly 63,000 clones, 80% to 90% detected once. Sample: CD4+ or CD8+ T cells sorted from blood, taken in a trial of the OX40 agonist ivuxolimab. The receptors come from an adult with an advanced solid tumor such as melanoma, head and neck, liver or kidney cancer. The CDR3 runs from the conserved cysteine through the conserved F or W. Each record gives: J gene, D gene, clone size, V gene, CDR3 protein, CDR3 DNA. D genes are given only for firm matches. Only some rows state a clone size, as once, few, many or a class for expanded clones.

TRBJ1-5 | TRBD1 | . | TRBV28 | CASSGQASGNQPQHF | TGTGCCAGCAGCGGACAGGCTTCGGGCAATCAGCCCCAGCATTTT
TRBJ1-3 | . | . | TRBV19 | CATHSGFSGNTIYF | TGTGCCACCCACTCCGGGTTCTCTGGAAACACCATATATTTT
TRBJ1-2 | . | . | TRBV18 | CASSPPGGIEDGYTF | TGTGCCAGCTCACCACCGGGAGGGATTGAGGATGGCTACACCTTC
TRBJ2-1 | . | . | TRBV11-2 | CASSLRRDNEQFF | TGTGCCAGCAGCTTAAGAAGGGACAATGAGCAGTTCTTC
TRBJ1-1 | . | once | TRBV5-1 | CASSLGVTNTEAFF | TGCGCCAGCAGCTTGGGGGTTACGAACACTGAAGCTTTCTTT
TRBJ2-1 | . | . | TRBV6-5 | CASRGDTYNEQFF | TGTGCCAGCAGGGGGGACACCTACAATGAGCAGTTCTTC
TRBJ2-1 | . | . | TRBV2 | CASSPGPLWNEQFF | TGTGCCAGCAGTCCGGGTCCTCTTTGGAATGAGCAGTTCTTC
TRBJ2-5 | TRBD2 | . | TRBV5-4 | CASSPLAGARVETQYF | TGTGCCAGCAGCCCACTAGCGGGAGCTCGTGTAGAGACCCAGTACTTC
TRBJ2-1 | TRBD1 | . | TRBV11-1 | CASSLATGSYNEQFF | TGTGCCAGCAGCTTAGCGACAGGGTCCTACAATGAGCAGTTCTTC
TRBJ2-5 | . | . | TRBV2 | CASSDNGLWETQYF | TGTGCCAGCAGTGATAACGGGCTTTGGGAGACCCAGTACTTC
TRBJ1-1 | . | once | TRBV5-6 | CASSFLQTAFF | TGTGCCAGCAGCTTTCTCCAAACGGCTTTCTTT
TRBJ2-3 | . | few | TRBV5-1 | CASSRLATQYF | TGCGCCAGCAGCCGGCTAGCTACGCAGTATTTT
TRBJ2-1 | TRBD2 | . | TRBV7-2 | CASKLGVAGELLNEQFF | TGTGCCAGCAAGTTGGGGGTTGCGGGAGAATTGCTCAATGAGCAGTTCTTC
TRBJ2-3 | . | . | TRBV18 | CASSLISTDTQYF | TGTGCCAGCTCACTAATCTCCACAGATACGCAGTATTTT
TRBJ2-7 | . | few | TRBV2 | CASGIAVTYEQYF | TGTGCCAGCGGAATAGCCGTTACCTACGAGCAGTACTTC
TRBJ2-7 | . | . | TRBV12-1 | CASSFDRDRTYEQYF | TGTGCCAGCAGCTTTGACCGGGACCGTACCTACGAGCAGTACTTC
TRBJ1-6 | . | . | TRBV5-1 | CASSLAIGRRNSPLHF | TGCGCCAGCAGCTTGGCAATAGGACGGAGAAATTCACCCCTCCACTTT
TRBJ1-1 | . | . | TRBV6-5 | CASRQAPNTEAFF | TGTGCCAGCCGTCAGGCCCCGAACACTGAAGCTTTCTTT
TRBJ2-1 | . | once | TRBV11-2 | CASSSIRGPNNEQFF | TGTGCCAGCAGCTCCATACGGGGGCCCAACAATGAGCAGTTCTTC
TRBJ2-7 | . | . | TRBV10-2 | CASSASYEQYF | TGCGCCAGCAGTGCCTCCTACGAGCAGTACTTC
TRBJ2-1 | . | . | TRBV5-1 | CASSLGGSSYNEQFF | TGCGCCAGCAGCTTGGGGGGGAGCTCCTACAATGAGCAGTTCTTC
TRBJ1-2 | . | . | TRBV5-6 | CASSLVWTVNYGYTF | TGTGCCAGCAGCTTGGTGTGGACGGTTAACTATGGCTACACCTTC
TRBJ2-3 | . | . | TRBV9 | CASSVAGGGTGGPRWDTQYF | TGTGCCAGCAGCGTAGCCGGAGGGGGAACAGGTGGCCCCAGGTGGGATACGCAGTATTTT
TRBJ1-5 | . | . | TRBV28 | CASTTPGGEKPQHF | TGTGCCAGCACCACTCCCGGGGGGGAGAAACCCCAGCATTTT
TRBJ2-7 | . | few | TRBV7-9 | CASSPPTGSYEQYF | TGTGCCAGCAGCCCACCTACAGGTTCCTACGAGCAGTACTTC
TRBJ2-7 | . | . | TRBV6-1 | CASSEYMAGPDF | TGTGCCAGCAGTGAATACATGGCGGGTCCGGACTTC